Following are 24 T cell receptor beta chains from one sample sequenced in a study of blood T cell repertoires in COVID-19. Generated by immunoSEQ multiplex PCR, the TCRdb table keeps only in-frame clones and is missing some. The sample lists under 200,000 clones; roughly nine tenths were seen once. The sequencing sample was made of PBMCs or T cells enriched from blood (not recorded which). These receptors were taken from a woman aged 40 to 50 in a cohort exposed to, infected with or recovered from COVID-19 (not recorded which).

The chain couples TRBV4-3 to TRBJ1-1; D is ambiguous. The length of the CDR3 is 13 residues. V shed 0 bases and J shed 10 bases, with 12 bases lying between them. Per the germline V gene, CDR1 is LGHNA and CDR2 is YSLEER. The CDR3 DNA is TGCGCCAGCAGCCAAGACGCAACAGTTGGAGCTTTCTTT. Protein sequence: CASSQDATVGAFF.

The chain has TRBV6-5 and TRBJ1-5, with 12 nucleotides matching TRBD1. CDR3 length equals 15 residues. Unmatched junction bases numbered 7, after V lost 6 bases and J lost 7 bases. Germline lookup yields CDR1 MNHEY and CDR2 SVGAGI. CDR3 nucleotides: TGTGCCAGCAGATGGGACAGGGGGCTGGAACAGCCCCAGCATTTT. This encodes CASRWDRGLEQPQHF.

There are a few counts of this clone. This chain joins TRBV9 and TRBJ2-3; D is unresolved. V gave up 0 bases and J gave up 4 bases, with 9 bases separating them. The CDR3 extends over 14 amino acids. Germline assignment: CDR1 SGDLS and CDR2 YYNGEE. The DNA of the CDR3 is TGTGCCAGCAGCGTAGCGGGTGCCCCAGATACGCAGTATTTT. Amino acid sequence: CASSVAGAPDTQYF.

The V and J genes are TRBV5-1 and TRBJ1-4, with 7 bases matching TRBD1. Germline V CDR1 and CDR2: SGHRS, YFSETQ. This CDR3 region has 17 residues. The ends lost 2 bases at V and 8 bases at J; junction bases unmatched: 15. CDR3 sequence reads: CASSFLDRVQGTEKLFF. The DNA of the CDR3 is TGCGCCAGCAGCTTCCTTGACAGGGTCCAAGGAACGGAAAAACTGTTTTTT. Drawing the rest from reference TRBV5-1 and TRBJ1-4, the complete variable domain is KAGVTQTPRYLIKTRGQQVTLSCSPISGHRSVSWYQQTPGQGLQFLFEYFSETQRNKGNFPGRFSGRQFSNSRSEMNVSTLELGDSALYLCASSFLDRVQGTEKLFFGSGTQLSVL.

CDR3 bases: TGTGCCAGCAGCTTCCGGGACAGGGGGTCATACGAGCAGTACTTC. Protein sequence: CASSFRDRGSYEQYF. The J gene is TRBJ2-7, the V gene TRBV28, with TRBD1 identical over 11 bases. The CDR3 length is 15 residues. J lost 4 bases, V lost 6 bases, and 8 bases had no gene match. Germline loops: CDR1 MDHEN, CDR2 SYDVKM.

The V call is TRBV19, the J call TRBJ1-2; 7 nucleotides match TRBD1. Germline CDR1 and CDR2: LNHDA and SQIVND (reference sequence). V dropped 3 bases and J dropped 3; count of bases not matched to a gene: 19. The length of the CDR3 is 19 residues. CDR3 DNA: TGTGCCAGTAGTATCGGATTAAGACAGGGTGTGAGGGTTGACTATGGCTACACCTTC. Amino acid sequence: CASSIGLRQGVRVDYGYTF.

This chain joins TRBV10-3 and TRBJ2-5; 7 nucleotides align to TRBD1. This CDR3 spans 15 amino acids. V shed 6 bases, J shed 3 bases, and the junction held 10 bases outside the gene matches. Germline CDR1 and CDR2: ENHRY and SYGVKD. The CDR3 region is CAISQERQGKETQYF. The CDR3 DNA follows: TGTGCCATCAGCCAAGAAAGACAGGGTAAAGAGACCCAGTACTTC.

The J gene is TRBJ1-2, the V gene TRBV29-1; D is unclear. The CDR3 loop spans 13 amino acids. Germline assignment: CDR1 SQVTM and CDR2 ANQGSEA. V was trimmed by 8 bases and J by 6 bases, leaving 19 bases between them. Here the CDR3 DNA reads TGCAGCATCCATTCAGGCAAACCTGATGGCTACACCTTC. Residues: CSIHSGKPDGYTF. The full variable domain, rest sourced from reference TRBV29-1 and TRBJ1-2, is SAVISQKPSRDICQRGTSLTIQCQVDSQVTMMFWYRQQPGQSLTLIATANQGSEATYESGFVIDKFPISRPNLTFSTLTVSNMSPEDSSIYLCSIHSGKPDGYTFGSGTRLTVV.

This chain connects TRBV28 to TRBJ1-3; no reliable D call. Trimming removed 2 bases from V and 0 bases from J, with 17 bases in between. CDR1 and CDR2 from the germline V gene are MDHEN and SYDVKM. The CDR3 loop spans 18 amino acids. CDR3 in amino acids: CASSLRTHYVLSGNTIYF. For the CDR3, the DNA is TGTGCCAGCAGTTTAAGAACACACTACGTCCTCTCTGGAAACACCATATATTTT.

The chain has TRBV27 and TRBJ2-1, with D maybe TRBD2 (6 bases). Trimming removed 6 bases from V and 2 bases from J, with 14 bases in between. CDR3 length equals 15 residues. Germline assignment: CDR1 MNHEY and CDR2 SMNVEV (reference sequence). CDR3 region: CASSLGGRPYNEQFF. In DNA form, the CDR3 reads TGTGCCAGCAGCCTGGGTGGGAGGCCCTACAATGAGCAGTTCTTC.

The CDR3 DNA follows: TGTGCCAGCAGTCGCGGGACTAGCGGTTACAATGAGCAGTTCTTC. Protein sequence: CASSRGTSGYNEQFF. The chain employs TRBV27 and TRBJ2-1, with 11 positions matching TRBD2. Germline-derived CDR1 and CDR2 are MNHEY and SMNVEV (reference sequence). CDR3 size: 15 residues. The trim removed 5 bases at V and 4 bases at J, leaving 4 bases unmatched.

CDR3 nucleotide sequence: TGTGCCTGGATCGCTAGGGACAGGCCCAACTATGGCTACACCTTC. This gives the protein CAWIARDRPNYGYTF. The V and J genes are TRBV30 and TRBJ1-2; 8 bases are a match to TRBD1. This CDR3 spans 15 amino acids. The J segment lost 2 bases and the V segment lost 4 bases, leaving 9 bases of the junction unmatched. The germline CDR1 and CDR2 sequences are GTSNPN and SVGIG (reference sequence).

This sequence joins TRBV11-2 and TRBJ2-1, with 9 bases fitting TRBD2. Trimming cost V 0 bases and J 2 bases; bases outside gene matches: 5. Per the germline V gene, CDR1 is SGHAT and CDR2 is FQNNGV. The CDR3 is 17 amino acids. This chain's CDR3 is CASSLETAGGPYNEQFF. The CDR3, as DNA: TGTGCCAGCAGCTTAGAAACGGCGGGGGGGCCCTACAATGAGCAGTTCTTC.

The chain couples TRBV11-2 to TRBJ1-3; a possible D gene is TRBD1 (5 bases). Germline-derived CDR1 and CDR2 are SGHAT and FQNNGV. The germline V and J ends were trimmed by 2 bases and 2 bases, with 10 bases remaining between them. CDR3 length: 15 amino acids. CDR3 nucleotides: TGTGCCAGCAGCTTAAGACAGACAGCTGGAAACACCATATATTTT. Its protein product is CASSLRQTAGNTIYF.

This chain uses TRBV6-2 or TRBV6-3 with TRBJ2-3; D possibly corresponds to TRBD1 (5 bases). Germline V gene lookup returns CDR1 MNHEY and CDR2 SVGEGT. V shed 2 bases and J shed 4 bases, with 16 bases lying between them. This CDR3 is built from 16 residues. The CDR3 sequence is CASSYLGTVGPDTQYF. The CDR3 region has the DNA TGTGCCAGCAGTTACCTGGGCACAGTGGGGCCAGATACGCAGTATTTT.

The chain couples TRBV6-5 to TRBJ1-2; TRBD1 matches at 7 bases. The CDR3 is made up of 14 amino acids. V was clipped by 6 bases and J by 4 bases; unmatched bases: 8. Germline-derived CDR1 and CDR2 are MNHEY and SVGAGI. The CDR3 sequence is CASSVAGGAYGYTF. In nucleotides, the CDR3 is TGTGCCAGCAGCGTAGCAGGGGGAGCCTATGGCTACACCTTC.

The genes are TRBV28 and TRBJ1-2; D gene unclear. Per germline, CDR1 MDHEN and CDR2 SYDVKM. The CDR3 is made up of 14 amino acids. With 3 bases removed from V and 0 bases from J, the gap between germline ends came to 8 bases. CDR3 amino acids: CASSLQETNYGYTF. The CDR3 DNA sequence: TGTGCCAGCAGTTTGCAGGAAACTAACTATGGCTACACCTTC.

The chain recombines TRBV10-2 with TRBJ2-5; the D gene is possibly TRBD2 (6 bases). V dropped 0 bases and J dropped 8 bases, with 16 bases sitting between them. The CDR3 length is 15 residues. Germline V lookup: CDR1 WSHSY, CDR2 SAAADI. The CDR3 sequence is CASSESNAAAGTQYF. Written as DNA, the CDR3 is TGCGCCAGCAGTGAGTCGAATGCGGCCGCGGGAACCCAGTACTTC.

This chain joins TRBV7-2 and TRBJ2-3; 12 bases agree with TRBD2. V was clipped by 4 bases and J by 2 bases; unmatched bases: 4. The CDR3 loop spans 16 amino acids. CDR1 is SGHTA, CDR2 FQGNSA, per germline. The CDR3 loop reads CASSSWTSGITDTQYF. CDR3 DNA: TGTGCCAGCAGCTCGTGGACTAGCGGGATCACAGATACGCAGTATTTT.

The rearrangement joins TRBV11-2 to TRBJ2-7, with D uncertain. CDR3 length equals 13 residues. Germline assignment: CDR1 SGHAT and CDR2 FQNNGV. Trimming left V 1 base short and J 4 bases short, with 8 bases between. The CDR3 region has the DNA TGTGCCAGCAGCTTAGTGAGGCAGTACGAGCAGTACTTC. Its protein product is CASSLVRQYEQYF.

J is TRBJ2-5 and V is TRBV24-1; weak D call: TRBD1 (6 bases). Germline CDR1 reads KGHDR; CDR2 reads SFDVKD. The germline V and J ends were trimmed by 4 bases and 5 bases, with 16 bases remaining between them. This CDR3 has 15 residues. CDR3 DNA sequence: TGTGCCACCAGTGACCCCGGGACATCCTCGGAGACCCAGTACTTC. Its translation is CATSDPGTSSETQYF.

The chain carries TRBV30 and TRBJ2-1; 7 bases are a match to TRBD1. V was clipped by 7 bases and J by 9 bases; unmatched bases: 9. Per germline, CDR1 GTSNPN and CDR2 SVGIG (reference sequence). This CDR3 region has 12 residues. The CDR3 DNA reads as TGTGCCTTTGACAGGGCCAAGGGTGAGCAGTTCTTC. Encoded protein: CAFDRAKGEQFF.

The chain is built from TRBV6-5 and TRBJ1-5; D unresolved. V shed 6 bases and J shed 2 bases, with 14 bases lying between them. The V gene's germline CDR1 is MNHEY and CDR2 SVGAGI. The length of the CDR3 is 15 residues. The CDR3 coding sequence is TGTGCCAGCAGCCTACACCGCGGGGGCAATCAGCCCCAGCATTTT. Translated, it gives CASSLHRGGNQPQHF.

The J gene is TRBJ1-1, the V gene TRBV12-3 or TRBV12-4; D gene ambiguous. CDR3 length: 11 residues. The V end lost 3 bases, the J end lost 10 bases, and 9 bases lay between the germline ends. In DNA, the CDR3 is TGTGCCAGCAGTTTGCGAGGTAGAGCTTTCTTT. It codes for CASSLRGRAFF.